This T cell receptor (beta chain) derives from a study of T cells in tumors after PD-1 blockade. Study-level information: Daily vismodegib 150 mg continued in a subset of anti-PD-1-treated patients. Overall study findings and caveats: Only pre- versus post-treatment comparisons showed clonal replacement.

Tumor biopsies came from the same primary tumor site before and after PD-1 blockade. This clone is medium-sized (0.01 to 0.1%) by share. What it binds is not known. The junction had 5 bases not matched to a gene; V was cut back by 1 base and J by 3 bases. CDR1 KGHDR and CDR2 SFDVKD come from the germline V gene. CDR3 size: 16 residues. Produced via immunoSEQ multiplex PCR; TCRdb's table is partial and in-frame only. The table has 10,000 to 15,000 clones, 60% to 70% seen once. The sample here was tumor tissue, taken before anti-PD-1 treatment. The TCR originated in a human donor with basal cell carcinoma. The V call is TRBV24-1, the J call TRBJ2-3, with 8 bases aligning to TRBD2. In DNA, the CDR3 is TGTGCCACCAGTGATTTCACCGGGACTAGGACAGATACGCAGTATTTT. This encodes CATSDFTGTRTDTQYF.